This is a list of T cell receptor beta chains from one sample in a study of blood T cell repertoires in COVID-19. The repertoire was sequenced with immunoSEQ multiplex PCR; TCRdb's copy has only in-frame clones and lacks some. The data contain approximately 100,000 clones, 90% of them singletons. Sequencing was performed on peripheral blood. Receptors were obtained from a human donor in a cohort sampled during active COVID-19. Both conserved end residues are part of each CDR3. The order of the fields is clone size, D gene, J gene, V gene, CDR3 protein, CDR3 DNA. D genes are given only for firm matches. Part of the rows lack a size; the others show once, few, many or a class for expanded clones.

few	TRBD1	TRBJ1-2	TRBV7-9	CASSFGQGPNYGYTF	TGTGCCAGCAGCTTTGGACAGGGACCTAACTATGGCTACACCTTC
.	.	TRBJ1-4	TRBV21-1	CASSTGTGEGGSLFF	TGTGCCAGCAGCACCGGGACAGGGGAGGGGGGAAGCCTGTTTTTT
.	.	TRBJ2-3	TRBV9	CASSVGGRVDTQYF	TGTGCCAGCAGCGTAGGTGGTAGAGTCGATACGCAGTATTTT
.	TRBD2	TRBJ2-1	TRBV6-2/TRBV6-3	CASSVPGLAGIGEQFF	TGTGCCAGCAGTGTCCCGGGACTAGCGGGAATCGGTGAGCAGTTCTTC
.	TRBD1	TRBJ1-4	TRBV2	CASRRGQDEKLFF	TGTGCCAGCAGACGTGGACAGGATGAAAAACTGTTTTTT
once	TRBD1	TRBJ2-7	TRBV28	CASRNAGTVPHEQYF	TGTGCCAGCAGAAATGCCGGGACAGTACCCCACGAGCAGTACTTC
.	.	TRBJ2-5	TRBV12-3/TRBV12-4	CASSIARETQYF	TGTGCCAGCAGTATCGCCAGAGAGACCCAGTACTTC
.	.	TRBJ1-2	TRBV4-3	CASSQEGGFDGYTF	TGCGCCAGCAGCCAAGAAGGGGGTTTTGATGGCTACACCTTC
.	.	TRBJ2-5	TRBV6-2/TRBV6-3	CASSLVSGLAGTQYF	TGTGCCAGCAGTTTGGTGTCAGGACTTGCGGGGACCCAGTACTTC
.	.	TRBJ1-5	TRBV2	CASSYGLDQPQHF	TGTGCCAGCAGTTACGGTCTTGATCAGCCCCAGCATTTT
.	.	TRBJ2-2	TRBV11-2	CASSLDINTGELFF	TGTGCCAGCAGCTTAGACATTAACACCGGGGAGCTGTTTTTT
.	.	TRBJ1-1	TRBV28	CASRPSAGAAEAFF	TGTGCCAGCAGACCGTCGGCAGGGGCGGCTGAAGCTTTCTTT
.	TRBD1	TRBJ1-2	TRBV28	CATGTGLIGYTF	TGTGCCACCGGGACAGGGTTAATTGGCTACACCTTC
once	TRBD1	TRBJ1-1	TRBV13	CASSKDRGNTEAFF	TGTGCCAGCAGCAAGGACAGGGGGAACACTGAAGCTTTCTTT
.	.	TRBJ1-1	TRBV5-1	CASSGGGKAFF	TGCGCCAGCAGTGGTGGGGGGAAAGCTTTCTTT
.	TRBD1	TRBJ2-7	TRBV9	CASSPGTDPSYEQYF	TGTGCCAGCAGCCCTGGGACAGACCCCTCCTACGAGCAGTACTTC
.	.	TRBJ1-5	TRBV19	CASSPLNQPQHF	TGTGCCAGTAGTCCCCTCAATCAGCCCCAGCATTTT
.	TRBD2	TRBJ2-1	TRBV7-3	CASSSGTSASEQFF	TGTGCCAGCAGCTCCGGGACTAGTGCCAGTGAGCAGTTCTTC
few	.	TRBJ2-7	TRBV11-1	CASSLEQGGGEQYF	TGTGCCAGCAGCTTAGAACAGGGTGGCGGCGAGCAGTACTTC
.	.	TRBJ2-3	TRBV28	CASTVGKPDTQYF	TGTGCCAGCACCGTCGGGAAACCAGATACGCAGTATTTT
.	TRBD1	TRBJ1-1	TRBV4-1	CASSQGLGQGFIEAFF	TGCGCCAGCAGCCAGGGCTTGGGACAGGGTTTTATTGAAGCTTTCTTT
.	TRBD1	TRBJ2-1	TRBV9	CASSTATGGFNEQFF	TGTGCCAGCAGCACAGCTACAGGGGGGTTCAATGAGCAGTTCTTC
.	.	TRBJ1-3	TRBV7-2	CASSSGGNTIYF	TGTGCCAGCAGCTCCGGGGGAAACACCATATATTTT
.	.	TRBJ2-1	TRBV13	CASSHRDEQFF	TGTGCCAGCAGCCACCGAGATGAGCAGTTCTTC
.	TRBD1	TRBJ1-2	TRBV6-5	CASLPTGGLGYTF	TGTGCCAGTTTGCCGACAGGGGGCCTTGGCTACACCTTC
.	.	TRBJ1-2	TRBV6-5	CASRRFDRSDGYTF	TGTGCCAGCAGACGCTTCGACAGGAGCGATGGCTACACCTTC